This T cell receptor beta chain originates from a study of human T cells and chemical hapten exposure. The wider study: Chiefly female patients presented with alopecia areata, totalis or universalis. Small pooled library volume differences chiefly drove per-sample TCR yield variation. Study results and caveats: All donors were alopecia patients, so their immunity may differ from that of healthy people.

This clonotype was counted at least ten times. Its antigen is unidentified. Time point defined: pre-sensitization, week 0. The sample's treatment: therapeutic diphenylcyclopropenone sensitization with weekly scalp DPC. People who gave samples had alopecia, were 18 to 70 years old, and were suitable for DPC. The germline V gene has CDR1 MDHEN and CDR2 SYDVKM. This CDR3 contains 13 residues. V lost 2 bases, J lost 7 bases, and 11 bases lay in between. TCRdb recomputed calls from the RACE reads with MiXCR, one row per CDR3 protein. The profile shows around 180,000 distinct CDR3 sequences, approximately 29% of them singletons.

The receptor was isolated from a woman aged 25 to 39 with alopecia areata. Some clones in this sample may be carry-over from other donors' samples. Sequenced here: whole blood, sampled in connection with sensitization to the hapten diphenylcyclopropenone (DPC). The chain carries TRBV28 and TRBJ1-2; a possible D gene is TRBD1 (5 bases). The CDR3 sequence: CASSLGQGGGYTF. CDR3 DNA sequence: TGTGCCAGCAGTTTAGGCCAGGGAGGTGGCTACACCTTC.